The text below deals with one T cell receptor beta chain. Per the authors' pipeline: Nucleated cell counts were estimated from reference gene primer amplification. Sequenced by immunoSEQ multiplex PCR; TCRdb stores in-frame clones only, minus some. That table furnishes V, J and clone size, whereas the DNA furnished D and trimming. This repertoire shows around 160,000 clones, roughly 93% found once; its top ten account for about 2.5%. This entry belongs to a study of blood T cell repertoires in COVID-19. Study-level information: The United States, Italy and Spain supplied acute and convalescent COVID-19 samples. Nucleic acid was either cDNA or gDNA, and it came from T cells, B-cell-depleted T cells, or PBMCs.

Sequencing was done on a sample of peripheral blood. This receptor was obtained from a man younger than 35 with acute or convalescent COVID-19.

The CDR3 is CASSPRTENTEAFF. The CDR3 DNA reads as TGTGCCAGCAGTCCTCGGACAGAGAACACTGAAGCTTTCTTT. This chain links TRBV6-5 with TRBJ1-1, with D perhaps TRBD1 (6 bases). V was trimmed by 5 bases and J by 1 base, leaving 11 bases between them. CDR3 size: 14 residues. The germline V gene encodes CDR1 MNHEY and CDR2 SVGAGI.